Shown below are 19 T cell receptor beta chains from a single sample sequenced in a study of blood T cell repertoires in COVID-19. TCRdb's copy holds only in-frame clones and misses some; the assay was immunoSEQ multiplex PCR. The sample lists approximately 300,000 clones, 89% occurring once. Input material: peripheral blood. All receptors come from a man between 18 and 35 years old who had recovered from COVID-19.

The chain has TRBV24-1 and TRBJ2-1; D not resolved. Germline V gene lookup returns CDR1 KGHDR and CDR2 SFDVKD. Trimming shortened V by 8 bases and J by 8 bases, and 15 bases separated the two germline ends. The CDR3 has 13 residues. CDR3 DNA: TGTGCCACCATGAGCCCCGACATCGATGAGCAGTTCTTC. Protein sequence: CATMSPDIDEQFF.

The rearrangement joins TRBV7-9 to TRBJ1-1; TRBD1 is a possible D gene (5 bases). Germline loops: CDR1 SEHNR, CDR2 FQNEAQ (reference sequence). The CDR3 covers 14 residues. Trimming stripped 2 bases from V and 4 bases from J, with 11 bases between. CDR3 sequence reads: CASSLQGSATEAFF. CDR3 nucleotide sequence: TGTGCCAGCAGCTTACAGGGTTCGGCCACTGAAGCTTTCTTT. The full variable domain, completed using reference TRBV7-9 and TRBJ1-1, is DTGVSQNPRHKITKRGQNVTFRCDPISEHNRLYWYRQTLGQGPEFLTYFQNEAQLEKSRLLSDRFSAERPKGSFSTLEIQRTEQGDSAMYLCASSLQGSATEAFFGQGTRLTVV.

The chain carries TRBV29-1 and TRBJ1-2, with D unclear. The CDR3 extends over 13 amino acids. Germline V gene data show CDR1 as SQVTM and CDR2 as ANQGSEA. V lost 4 bases to trimming and J lost 4 bases, with 13 bases between them. The CDR3 sequence: CSVAETDSYGYTF. The CDR3 DNA reads TGCAGCGTTGCAGAAACAGATAGCTATGGCTACACCTTC.

The J gene is TRBJ1-2, the V gene TRBV6-5, with TRBD1 matching 8 bases. CDR1 MNHEY and CDR2 SVGAGI come from the germline V gene. The V segment lost 0 bases and the J segment 7 bases; nucleotides outside the gene matches: 10. CDR3 length: 16 amino acids. CDR3 in DNA: TGTGCCAGCAGTTACTCACCAACCGGGACAGGTGGTGGCTACACCTTC. This sequence encodes CASSYSPTGTGGGYTF.

This chain connects TRBV7-9 to TRBJ2-7; a weak D match, TRBD2 (5 bases). This CDR3 is built from 12 residues. The V gene lost 3 bases and the J gene lost 4 bases, with 7 bases spanning the gap. CDR1 is SEHNR, CDR2 FQNEAQ, per germline (reference sequence). CDR3 sequence: CASSLTIYEQYF. The DNA for the CDR3 is TGTGCCAGCAGCTTGACTATTTACGAGCAGTACTTC. Drawing the rest from reference TRBV7-9 and TRBJ2-7, the complete variable domain is DTGVSQNPRHKITKRGQNVTFRCDPISEHNRLYWYRQTLGQGPEFLTYFQNEAQLEKSRLLSDRFSAERPKGSFSTLEIQRTEQGDSAMYLCASSLTIYEQYFGPGTRLTVT.

The chain employs TRBV4-1 and TRBJ2-6; maybe TRBD2 (5 bases). Germline V gene data show CDR1 as MGHRA and CDR2 as YSYEKL. Trimming took off 1 base at V and 3 bases at J, with 10 bases between the two ends. This CDR3 has 16 amino acids. CDR3 nucleotides: TGCGCCAGCAGCCAAGTTCAAGGGAGTGGGGCCAACGTCCTGACTTTC. Its translation: CASSQVQGSGANVLTF.

The chain is built from TRBV3-1 (or the pseudogene TRBV3-2) and TRBJ2-7, with 9 bases identical to TRBD2. This CDR3 has 16 amino acids. From germline, CDR1 is LGHDT and CDR2 YNNKEL (reference sequence). After removal of 3 bases from V and 7 bases from J, the junction contained 13 bases not matched to a gene. The CDR3 spells CASSQNPGLASGEQYF. CDR3 DNA sequence: TGTGCCAGCAGCCAGAACCCGGGACTAGCTTCCGGGGAGCAGTACTTC.

This sequence joins TRBV5-1 and TRBJ1-1; 10 bases fit TRBD1. Germline V gene data show CDR1 as SGHRS and CDR2 as YFSETQ. V trimming: 5 bases; J trimming: 6 bases; junction bases outside the gene matches: 7. CDR3 length: 14 residues. CDR3 in DNA: TGCGCCAGCAGTGGAGGACAGGGGGTCCCTGAAGCTTTCTTT. It codes for CASSGGQGVPEAFF.

The V and J genes are TRBV18 and TRBJ1-2, with TRBD1 identical over 8 bases. V was clipped by 5 bases and J by 3 bases; unmatched bases: 2. There are 13 residues in the CDR3. Germline V gene lookup returns CDR1 KGHSH and CDR2 LQKENI. Here the CDR3 reads CASSKDRDYGYTF. CDR3 DNA sequence: TGTGCCAGCTCAAAGGACAGGGACTATGGCTACACCTTC.

This sequence joins TRBV29-1 and TRBJ2-7, with 9 bases lining up with TRBD1. Germline V CDR1 and CDR2: SQVTM, ANQGSEA. V was pared by 0 bases and J by 6 bases, with 12 bases of the junction left unmatched. This CDR3 is built from 16 residues. The CDR3 bases are TGCAGCGTTGAAGATTTTACCGGGACAGGGCCTGGCGAGCAGTACTTC. Its protein product is CSVEDFTGTGPGEQYF.

V usage is TRBV11-2 and J usage is TRBJ2-5; D is possibly TRBD2 (5 bases). Trimming took off 2 bases at V and 4 bases at J, with 11 bases between the two ends. There are 14 residues in the CDR3. Germline V gene lookup returns CDR1 SGHAT and CDR2 FQNNGV. CDR3 loop: CASSLWGEGETQYF. The CDR3 nucleotides read TGTGCCAGCAGCTTATGGGGTGAGGGAGAGACCCAGTACTTC.

V usage is TRBV11-2 and J usage is TRBJ2-1; D is perhaps TRBD1 (6 bases). Germline V gene lookup returns CDR1 SGHAT and CDR2 FQNNGV. Trimming stripped 2 bases from V and 4 bases from J, with 12 bases between. CDR3 size: 15 residues. In nucleotides, the CDR3 is TGTGCCAGCAGCTTACTTCAGGGGCGGTACAATGAGCAGTTCTTC. Encoded protein: CASSLLQGRYNEQFF. The full variable domain, completed using reference TRBV11-2 and TRBJ2-1, is EAGVAQSPRYKIIEKRQSVAFWCNPISGHATLYWYQQILGQGPKLLIQFQNNGVVDDSQLPKDRFSAERLKGVDSTLKIQPAKLEDSAVYLCASSLLQGRYNEQFFGPGTRLTVL.

The chain couples TRBV2 to TRBJ1-4, with D possibly matching TRBD1 (5 bases). The V and J ends lost 7 bases and 0 bases respectively, with 12 bases between them. This CDR3 is 15 amino acids long. Germline loops: CDR1 SNHLY, CDR2 FYNNEI. As DNA, the CDR3 is TGTGCCAGCAACCCGGAAGGGGCAACTAATGAAAAACTGTTTTTT. It is translated as CASNPEGATNEKLFF.

The genes are TRBV19 and TRBJ2-7; maybe TRBD2 (7 bases). Germline V gene data show CDR1 as LNHDA and CDR2 as SQIVND (reference sequence). This CDR3 has 15 amino acids. The ends were cut back, 7 bases at V and 6 bases at J, with 22 bases in the middle. The CDR3 sequence: CASTPEGGGRGEQYF. CDR3 coding DNA: TGTGCCAGTACCCCGGAGGGGGGAGGGCGAGGCGAGCAGTACTTC.

The chain carries TRBV9 and TRBJ2-3, with TRBD2 identical over 12 bases. This CDR3 has 16 residues. CDR1 is SGDLS and CDR2 is YYNGEE in the germline V gene. The ends lost 0 bases at V and 4 bases at J; junction bases unmatched: 3. CDR3: CASSVGASGGADTQYF. CDR3 coding DNA: TGTGCCAGCAGCGTAGGAGCTAGCGGGGGGGCAGATACGCAGTATTTT.

This clone was detected only once. The J gene is TRBJ2-7, the V gene TRBV2; TRBD1 matches 10 bases. Trimming took 6 bases from V and 4 from J; bases not matched to a gene: 6. The CDR3 contains 14 residues. The germline gives CDR1 SNHLY, CDR2 FYNNEI. The CDR3, as DNA: TGTGCCAGCAGACGACAGGGGGCCACATACGAGCAGTACTTC. Protein: CASRRQGATYEQYF.

The chain couples TRBV5-8 to TRBJ2-1; 9 bases are shared with TRBD1. V gave up 4 bases and J gave up 3 bases; unmatched junction bases: 5. The CDR3 is made up of 15 amino acids. CDR1 and CDR2 from the germline V gene are SGHTS and YDEGEE. As DNA, the CDR3 is TGTGCCAGCAGCACGGGACAGGGATACTACAATGAGCAGTTCTTC. Translation gives CASSTGQGYYNEQFF. The entire variable domain, with the rest obtained from reference TRBV5-8 and TRBJ2-1, is as follows: EAGVTQSPTHLIKTRGQQATLRCSPISGHTSVYWYQQALGLGLQFLLWYDEGEERNRGNFPPRFSGRQFPNYSSELNVNALELEDSALYLCASSTGQGYYNEQFFGPGTRLTVL.

This clone appeared a few times. The chain uses TRBV7-3 and TRBJ1-1; no firm D call. Germline CDR1 and CDR2: SGHTA and FQGTGA. The CDR3 consists of 12 residues. Deletions cut 6 bases from V and 1 base from J, with 6 bases between. The CDR3 nucleotides read TGTGCCAGCAGTGCAGGGAACACTGAAGCTTTCTTT. Amino acids: CASSAGNTEAFF.

The chain joins TRBV19 to TRBJ2-7; D call uncertain. The germline CDR1 and CDR2 sequences are LNHDA and SQIVND (reference sequence). This CDR3 comprises 12 residues. Trimming left V 4 bases short and J 2 bases short, with 6 bases between. The CDR3 protein is CASSKQPYEQYF. For the CDR3, the DNA is TGTGCCAGTAGTAAACAGCCCTACGAGCAGTACTTC.